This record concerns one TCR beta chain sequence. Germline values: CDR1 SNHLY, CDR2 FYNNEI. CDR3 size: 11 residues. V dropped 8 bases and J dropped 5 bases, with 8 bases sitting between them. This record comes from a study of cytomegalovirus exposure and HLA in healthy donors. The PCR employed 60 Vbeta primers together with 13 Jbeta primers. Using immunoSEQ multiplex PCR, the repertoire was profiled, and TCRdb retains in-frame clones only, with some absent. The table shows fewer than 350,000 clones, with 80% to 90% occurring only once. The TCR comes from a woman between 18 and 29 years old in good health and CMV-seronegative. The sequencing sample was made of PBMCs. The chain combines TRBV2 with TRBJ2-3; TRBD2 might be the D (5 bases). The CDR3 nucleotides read TGTGCCAGCGGCGCGGGAGATACGCAGTATTTT. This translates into CASGAGDTQYF.